This TCR beta chain came from a study of T cell clonality in common variable immunodeficiency. General study points: Compared with healthy controls, CVID subjects showed increased TCRbeta clonality, mostly in about a third. Authors noted CVID clonality's cause needs subpopulation repertoire sequencing.

This clone appeared many times. Its antigen is still unknown. The read is 3 residues too short to cover the CDR3 end, so that end is filled in from the germline J gene. The assay was immunoSEQ multiplex PCR, and TCRdb's table has in-frame clones only and misses some. The repertoire consists of around 39,000 clones, none detected only once. V lost 3 bases to trimming and J lost 4 bases; unmatched junction nucleotides: 1. CDR1 and CDR2 from the germline V gene are LNHDA and SQIVND (reference sequence). CDR3 length equals 14 residues. Most patients and controls had Caucasian heritage. The specimen was peripheral blood mononuclear cells. The origin of this receptor is a person aged 18 to 70 in good health. This sequence joins TRBV19 and TRBJ2-1, with 9 bases identical to TRBD2. The CDR3 here is CASSISGSYNEQFF. The sequenced CDR3 bases are TGTGCCAGTAGTATTAGCGGGAGTTACAATGAG.